The 28 T cell receptor beta chains below come from one sample, sequenced in a study of T cell clones after liver transplantation. Assay used: immunoSEQ multiplex PCR; TCRdb lists only in-frame clones, some missing. Seen here are around 100,000 clones, approximately 79% observed once, and the top ten hold approximately 2.8%. The sequencing here drew on CD4+ T cells from blood, taken around 50 months after liver transplant. These receptors all come from a human patient who received a liver transplant. Some T cells may arise from the graft donor.

V is TRBV10-3 and J is TRBJ1-4; tentatively, D is TRBD1 (6 bases). There are 15 residues in the CDR3. V shed 10 bases and J shed 4 bases, with 19 bases lying between them. The germline CDR1 and CDR2 sequences are ENHRY and SYGVKD. CDR3 sequence: CATGATGTHNEKLFF. The CDR3 DNA is TGTGCCACCGGAGCCACAGGGACCCATAATGAAAAACTGTTTTTT.

The genes are TRBV14 and TRBJ1-5; TRBD1 matches at 8 bases. V was clipped by 4 bases and J by 6 bases; unmatched bases: 2. This CDR3 is built from 13 residues. Germline CDR1 and CDR2: SGHDN and FVKESK. The CDR3 is CASSRDRTQPQHF. The CDR3 DNA reads TGTGCCAGCAGCCGGGACAGGACTCAGCCCCAGCATTTT.

V usage is TRBV19 and J usage is TRBJ2-2, with D hard to call. The length of the CDR3 is 15 residues. Trimming left V 2 bases short and J 2 bases short, with 9 bases between. Per germline, CDR1 LNHDA and CDR2 SQIVND (reference sequence). The CDR3 DNA follows: TGTGCCAGTAGTATAACCCAGTTAAACACCGGGGAGCTGTTTTTT. Translated, it gives CASSITQLNTGELFF.

This clone was picked up one time. The V call is TRBV6-5, the J call TRBJ1-2; perhaps TRBD1 as D (6 bases). The V end was cut by 7 bases, the J end by 2 bases, with 17 bases between. From germline, CDR1 is MNHEY and CDR2 SVGAGI. This CDR3 contains 15 residues. The chain's CDR3 is CASTRALGQNYGYTF. The CDR3 DNA is TGTGCCAGCACAAGGGCCCTCGGACAGAACTATGGCTACACCTTC.

The rearrangement joins TRBV2 to TRBJ2-2, with 15 bases aligning to TRBD2. From germline, CDR1 is SNHLY and CDR2 FYNNEI. V gave up 6 bases and J gave up 9 bases; unmatched junction bases: 11. The CDR3 runs 17 residues. CDR3 bases: TGTGCCAGCAGCCCACCGGGACTAGCGGGAGGAAACCGGGAGCTGTTTTTT. This codes for CASSPPGLAGGNRELFF.

The chain employs TRBV5-1 and TRBJ1-5; 8 nucleotides match TRBD1. The CDR3 extends over 16 amino acids. V was clipped by 4 bases and J by 2 bases; unmatched bases: 8. CDR1 is SGHRS, CDR2 YFSETQ, per germline. The CDR3 loop reads CASSPGQAEGNQPQHF. Written as DNA, the CDR3 is TGCGCCAGCAGCCCGGGACAGGCGGAAGGCAATCAGCCCCAGCATTTT.

V gene TRBV19 combines with J gene TRBJ2-7; D is uncertain. V lost 7 bases, J lost 7 bases, and 20 bases lay in between. The CDR3 consists of 14 residues. Germline values: CDR1 LNHDA, CDR2 SQIVND (reference sequence). The CDR3 DNA reads as TGTGCCAGTAAAGAGGTGGGCACTTCGATAGAGCAGTACTTC. Its protein is CASKEVGTSIEQYF. Looking up the rest from reference TRBV19 and TRBJ2-7 gives the full variable domain: DGGITQSPKYLFRKEGQNVTLSCEQNLNHDAMYWYRQDPGQGLRLIYYSQIVNDFQKGDIAEGYSVSREKKESFPLTVTSAQKNPTAFYLCASKEVGTSIEQYFGPGTRLTVT.

This clone has just one count. The chain recombines TRBV7-2 with TRBJ1-3; 7 bases line up with TRBD1. Per the germline V gene, CDR1 is SGHTA and CDR2 is FQGNSA. With V trimmed by 1 base and J by 7 bases, 4 bases remained unmatched. The CDR3 consists of 14 residues. The CDR3 sequence: CASSLGQGRNTIYF. The CDR3 coding sequence is TGTGCCAGCAGCTTAGGACAGGGACGGAACACCATATATTTT.

This chain connects TRBV7-2 to TRBJ2-1; tentatively, D is TRBD1 (6 bases). V was pared by 5 bases and J by 3 bases, with 17 bases between. Germline V gene data show CDR1 as SGHTA and CDR2 as FQGNSA. The CDR3 length is 16 residues. The CDR3 nucleotides are TGTGCCAGCAGCCCCCGGGGCAGGGGTAACTACAATGAGCAGTTCTTC. Protein: CASSPRGRGNYNEQFF.

The genes are TRBV2 and TRBJ2-7, with 14 bases lining up with TRBD2. The CDR3 loop spans 15 amino acids. Germline V CDR1 and CDR2: SNHLY, FYNNEI. V shed 8 bases, J shed 7 bases, and the junction held 10 bases outside the gene matches. The CDR3 nucleotides read TGTGCCAGCGGGCAAACGGGACTAGCGGGAGAAGAGCAGTACTTC. Translating it yields CASGQTGLAGEEQYF. Looking up the rest from reference TRBV2 and TRBJ2-7 gives the full variable domain: EPEVTQTPSHQVTQMGQEVILRCVPISNHLYFYWYRQILGQKVEFLVSFYNNEISEKSEIFDDQFSVERPDGSNFTLKIRSTKLEDSAMYFCASGQTGLAGEEQYFGPGTRLTVT.

This chain joins TRBV7-2 and TRBJ2-5; D uncertain. Germline V lookup: CDR1 SGHTA, CDR2 FQGNSA. Trimming removed 5 bases at V and 2 bases at J, with 12 bases between. CDR3 size: 14 residues. Here the CDR3 reads CASSPPRSQETQYF. The CDR3 DNA sequence: TGTGCCAGCAGCCCACCTCGGAGTCAAGAGACCCAGTACTTC. The full variable domain, in which reference TRBV7-2 and TRBJ2-5 provide the parts outside the CDR3, is GAGVSQSPSNKVTEKGKDVELRCDPISGHTALYWYRQSLGQGLEFLIYFQGNSAPDKSGLPSDRFSAERTGGSVSTLTIQRTQQEDSAVYLCASSPPRSQETQYFGPGTRLLVL.

This clone was counted once. The chain recombines TRBV5-6 with TRBJ2-2; D unresolved. Germline CDR1 is SGHDT and CDR2 is YYEEEE. Deletions cut 4 bases from V and 1 base from J, with 17 bases between. The CDR3 spans 17 residues. The CDR3, as DNA: TGTGCCAGCAGCCTCCTGACTGACGTATGGAACACCGGGGAGCTGTTTTTT. Residues: CASSLLTDVWNTGELFF.

The chain employs TRBV4-1 and TRBJ1-3; weak D call: TRBD1 (6 bases). Germline V gene sequence: CDR1 MGHRA, CDR2 YSYEKL. This CDR3 is built from 15 residues. Trimming stripped 2 bases from V and 0 bases from J, with 8 bases between. This CDR3 is CASSQRQDSGNTIYF. As DNA, the CDR3 is TGCGCCAGCAGCCAACGACAGGACTCTGGAAACACCATATATTTT.

This clone was counted many times. The genes are TRBV2 and TRBJ1-2; D gene uncertain. This CDR3 region has 13 residues. From germline, CDR1 is SNHLY and CDR2 FYNNEI. V shed 5 bases and J shed 1 base, with 8 bases lying between them. This chain's CDR3 is CASSPNLNYGYTF. Written as DNA, the CDR3 is TGTGCCAGCAGTCCTAACCTTAACTATGGCTACACCTTC.

The chain joins TRBV27 to TRBJ1-2, with a possible D match to TRBD1 (5 bases). Per the germline V gene, CDR1 is MNHEY and CDR2 is SMNVEV (reference sequence). Between the trimmed V and J ends, which lost 3 bases and 1 base, there was a span of 18 bases. The CDR3 extends over 17 amino acids. The CDR3 DNA reads TGTGCCAGCAGTTTCCGGGGGGGACGGAAGGATAACTATGGCTACACCTTC. As protein: CASSFRGGRKDNYGYTF.

The CDR3 DNA follows: TGTGCCAGCAAGGGACTAGGCTCTAGCACAGATACGCAGTATTTT. It codes for CASKGLGSSTDTQYF. The rearrangement links TRBV2 to TRBJ2-3, with TRBD2 matching 8 bases. Losses at the gene ends were 7 bases for V and 0 bases for J; bases not matched to a gene: 6. The CDR3 is made up of 15 amino acids. CDR1 and CDR2 from the germline V gene are SNHLY and FYNNEI. The full variable domain, rest sourced from reference TRBV2 and TRBJ2-3, is EPEVTQTPSHQVTQMGQEVILRCVPISNHLYFYWYRQILGQKVEFLVSFYNNEISEKSEIFDDQFSVERPDGSNFTLKIRSTKLEDSAMYFCASKGLGSSTDTQYFGPGTRLTVL.

Notes on this clone: Other DNA sequences in the sample encode the same CDR3. J is TRBJ1-5 and V is TRBV4-1; a weak D match, TRBD1 (5 bases). The CDR3 consists of 16 residues. The germline gives CDR1 MGHRA, CDR2 YSYEKL. V gave up 0 bases and J gave up 1 base, with 10 bases separating them. The CDR3, as DNA: TGCGCCAGCAGCCAAGACCCAGGGAACAGCAATCAGCCCCAGCATTTT. Encoded protein: CASSQDPGNSNQPQHF.

The chain recombines TRBV7-8 with TRBJ1-3; D is unclear. Trimming shortened V by 4 bases and J by 8 bases, and 15 bases separated the two germline ends. CDR3 length: 14 residues. The germline CDR1 and CDR2 sequences are SGHVS and FQNEAQ. This CDR3 reads CASSSRTASDTIYF. The CDR3 nucleotides are TGTGCCAGCAGCTCCCGGACGGCCTCGGACACCATATATTTT.

This sequence joins TRBV5-6 and TRBJ2-1, with D possibly matching TRBD2 (6 bases). Germline CDR1 and CDR2: SGHDT and YYEEEE. Trimming removed 4 bases at V and 1 base at J, with 12 bases between. This CDR3 region has 15 residues. CDR3 coding DNA: TGTGCCAGCAGCCCACGACTAGTTTCCTACAATGAGCAGTTCTTC. Encoded protein: CASSPRLVSYNEQFF.

The V call is TRBV15, the J call TRBJ1-2; no firm D call. Germline values: CDR1 LNHNV, CDR2 YYDKDF (reference sequence). This CDR3 has 15 amino acids. Trimming removed 4 bases from V and 7 bases from J, with 19 bases in between. CDR3 loop: CATSNPIERRFGYTF. The DNA of the CDR3 is TGTGCCACCAGCAACCCTATAGAGCGCCGCTTTGGCTACACCTTC. The whole variable domain, remainder taken from reference TRBV15 and TRBJ1-2, is DAMVIQNPRYQVTQFGKPVTLSCSQTLNHNVMYWYQQKSSQAPKLLFHYYDKDFNNEADTPDNFQSRRPNTSFCFLDIRSPGLGDTAMYLCATSNPIERRFGYTFGSGTRLTVV.

This chain uses TRBV20-1 with TRBJ2-7; no clear D gene. V was shortened by 8 bases and J by 4 bases, with 12 bases between the two germline ends. The CDR3 extends over 11 amino acids. In germline, CDR1 is DFQATT, CDR2 SNEGSKA (reference sequence). The CDR3 region has the DNA TGCAGTACCCCGGTTCTTTACGAGCAGTACTTC. Translating it yields CSTPVLYEQYF.

This chain connects TRBV5-4 to TRBJ1-2; 9 nucleotides agree with TRBD1. Trimming at V came to 3 bases and at J to 7 bases, leaving 10 bases not matched to a gene. The CDR3 consists of 15 residues. Germline-derived CDR1 and CDR2 are SGHNT and YYREEE (reference sequence). This CDR3 reads CASSSDGQGSLGYTF. Written as DNA, the CDR3 is TGTGCCAGCAGCTCAGATGGACAGGGGAGCCTTGGCTACACCTTC.

V gene TRBV14 combines with J gene TRBJ2-3; perhaps TRBD2 as D (6 bases). Between the trimmed V and J ends, which lost 0 bases and 0 bases, there was a span of 13 bases. Germline V gives CDR1 SGHDN, CDR2 FVKESK. CDR3 length: 17 amino acids. Written as DNA, the CDR3 is TGTGCCAGCAGCCAAGAGTTTGGAGGGCTCAGCACAGATACGCAGTATTTT. Its translation: CASSQEFGGLSTDTQYF.

The CDR3 nucleotides are TGTGCCAGCAGCTCCCGGACAGGGAGGGAAGAGACCCAGTACTTC. Its translation: CASSSRTGREETQYF. J is TRBJ2-5 and V is TRBV5-4, with D possibly TRBD1 on 8 matching bases. Germline CDR1 and CDR2: SGHNT and YYREEE (reference sequence). The CDR3 extends over 15 amino acids. Trimming stripped 3 bases from V and 3 bases from J, with 15 bases between.

The chain joins TRBV4-3 to TRBJ2-1; unclear D gene. Germline values: CDR1 LGHNA, CDR2 YSLEER. With 0 bases removed from V and 6 bases from J, the gap between germline ends came to 9 bases. The CDR3 is 14 amino acids. The CDR3: CASSQDPLSNEQFF. The CDR3 coding sequence is TGCGCCAGCAGCCAAGATCCCCTTAGCAATGAGCAGTTCTTC.

V and J are TRBV5-1 and TRBJ2-1; D is unclear. CDR3 length: 16 amino acids. V shed 4 bases and J shed 0 bases, with 14 bases lying between them. CDR1 and CDR2 (germline): SGHRS, YFSETQ. The CDR3 nucleotides read TGCGCCAGCAGCCCAGCATCCCTTAGCTCCTACAATGAGCAGTTCTTC. Amino acids: CASSPASLSSYNEQFF.

V is TRBV18 and J is TRBJ1-4; no clear D. V was shortened by 3 bases and J by 13 bases, with 12 bases between the two germline ends. Germline CDR1 reads KGHSH; CDR2 reads LQKENI. The CDR3 spans 12 residues. The CDR3 nucleotides read TGTGCCAGCTCACCGGACTCAGTGGGACTGTTTTTT. Protein product: CASSPDSVGLFF.

The genes are TRBV6-1 and TRBJ1-1; the match to TRBD1 covers 11 bases. The germline V gene encodes CDR1 MNHNS and CDR2 SASEGT. V was pared by 5 bases and J by 3 bases, with 5 bases of the junction left unmatched. The CDR3 contains 15 residues. For the CDR3, the DNA is TGTGCCAGCAGTCCAAGGACAGGGGGCTACACTGAAGCTTTCTTT. Translation gives CASSPRTGGYTEAFF.